This TCR beta chain was sequenced during a study of cytomegalovirus exposure and HLA in healthy donors. Background on the study: An analysis done earlier identified about 120 million unique TCR beta sequences from 200 million or so T cells. Study-level points and caveats: A few chains linked to CMV were shown in vitro to be specific for CMV antigens. It was reported in a later analysis that an Asian-associated ancestry cluster showed fewer N-insertions than the roughly 670-donor mean. In an earlier analysis, productive rearrangement rates for most beta V segments clustered near 87% or 30%.

V lost 2 bases and J lost 3; bases outside the gene matches: 3. This CDR3 region has 16 residues. Germline V gene sequence: CDR1 ENHRY, CDR2 SYGVKD. PCR involved 60 Vbeta and 13 Jbeta primers. This table comes from immunoSEQ multiplex PCR, and its TCRdb copy is limited to in-frame clones, with some not included. Of fewer than 65,000 clones listed, 70% to 85% are singletons. Only a few counts were recorded for this clone. Its antigen is not identified. Sequenced material: PBMCs. This sequence was found in a woman in her forties in good health and CMV-seropositive. The rearrangement links TRBV10-3 to TRBJ2-2, with TRBD2 identical over 10 bases. CDR3 nucleotides: TGTGCCATCAGTGAGCGGCTAGCGGGGGACACCGGGGAGCTGTTTTTT. Protein: CAISERLAGDTGELFF.